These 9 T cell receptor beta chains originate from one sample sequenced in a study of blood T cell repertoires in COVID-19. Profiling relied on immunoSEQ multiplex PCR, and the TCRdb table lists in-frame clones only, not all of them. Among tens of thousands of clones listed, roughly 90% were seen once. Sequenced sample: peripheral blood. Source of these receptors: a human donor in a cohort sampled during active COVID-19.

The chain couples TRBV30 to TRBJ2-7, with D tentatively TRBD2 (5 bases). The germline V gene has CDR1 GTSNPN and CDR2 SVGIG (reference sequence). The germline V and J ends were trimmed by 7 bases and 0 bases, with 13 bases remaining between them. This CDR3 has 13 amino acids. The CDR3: CASGGSSSYEQYF. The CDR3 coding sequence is TGTGCCTCCGGAGGATCTAGCTCCTACGAGCAGTACTTC.

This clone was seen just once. CDR3 in amino acids: CASSRTVDLVYGYTF. Here the CDR3 DNA reads TGTGCCAGCAGTCGGACAGTTGACTTAGTCTATGGCTACACCTTC. The chain carries TRBV28 and TRBJ1-2; D is perhaps TRBD1 (6 bases). Trimming left V 5 bases short and J 4 bases short, with 17 bases between. Germline loops: CDR1 MDHEN, CDR2 SYDVKM. This CDR3 comprises 15 residues.

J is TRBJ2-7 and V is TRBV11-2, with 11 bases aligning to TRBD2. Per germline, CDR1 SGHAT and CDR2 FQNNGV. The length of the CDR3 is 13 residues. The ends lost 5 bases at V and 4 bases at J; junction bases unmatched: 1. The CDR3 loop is CASSASGRYEQYF. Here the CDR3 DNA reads TGTGCCAGCAGCGCTAGCGGGAGGTACGAGCAGTACTTC.

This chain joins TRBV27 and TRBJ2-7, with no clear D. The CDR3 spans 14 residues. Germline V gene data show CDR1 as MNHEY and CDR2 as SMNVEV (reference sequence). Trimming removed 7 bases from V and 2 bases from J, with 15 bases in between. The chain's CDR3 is CASTSQVAPYEQYF. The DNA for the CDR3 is TGTGCCAGCACTTCTCAGGTGGCCCCCTACGAGCAGTACTTC.

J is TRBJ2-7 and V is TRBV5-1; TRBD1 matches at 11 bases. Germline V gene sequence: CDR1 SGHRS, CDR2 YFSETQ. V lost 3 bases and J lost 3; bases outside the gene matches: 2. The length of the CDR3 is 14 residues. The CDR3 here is CASSSGTGGYEQYF. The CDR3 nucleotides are TGCGCCAGCAGCTCGGGGACAGGGGGCTACGAGCAGTACTTC. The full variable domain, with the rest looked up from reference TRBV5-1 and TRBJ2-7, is KAGVTQTPRYLIKTRGQQVTLSCSPISGHRSVSWYQQTPGQGLQFLFEYFSETQRNKGNFPGRFSGRQFSNSRSEMNVSTLELGDSALYLCASSSGTGGYEQYFGPGTRLTVT.

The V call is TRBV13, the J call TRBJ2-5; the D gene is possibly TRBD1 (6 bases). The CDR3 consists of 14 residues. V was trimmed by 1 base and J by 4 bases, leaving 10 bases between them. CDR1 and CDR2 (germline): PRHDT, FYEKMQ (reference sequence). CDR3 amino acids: CASSLVPGAETQYF. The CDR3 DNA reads TGTGCCAGCAGCTTAGTCCCAGGGGCAGAGACCCAGTACTTC.

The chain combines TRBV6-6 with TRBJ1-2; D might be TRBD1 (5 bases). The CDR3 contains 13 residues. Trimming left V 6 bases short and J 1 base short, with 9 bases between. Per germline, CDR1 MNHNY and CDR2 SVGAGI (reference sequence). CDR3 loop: CASSIQVNYGYTF. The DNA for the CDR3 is TGTGCCAGCAGCATACAGGTTAACTATGGCTACACCTTC.

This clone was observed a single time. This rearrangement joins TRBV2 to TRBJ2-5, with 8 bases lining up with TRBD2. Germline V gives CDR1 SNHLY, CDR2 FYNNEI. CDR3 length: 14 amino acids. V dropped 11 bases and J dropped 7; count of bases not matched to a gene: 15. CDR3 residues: CAGDPGLGGATQYF. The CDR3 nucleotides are TGTGCCGGCGACCCGGGACTAGGTGGTGCGACCCAGTACTTC.

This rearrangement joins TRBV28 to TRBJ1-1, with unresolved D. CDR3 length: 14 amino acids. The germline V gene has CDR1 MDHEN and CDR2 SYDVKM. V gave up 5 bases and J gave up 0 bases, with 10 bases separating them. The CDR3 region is CASSLARMNTEAFF. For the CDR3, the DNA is TGTGCCAGCAGTCTAGCCAGGATGAACACTGAAGCTTTCTTT.